What follows are 7 T cell receptor beta chains derived from one specimen sequenced in a study of CD8 T cells in Susac syndrome. It was with random hexamers that roughly 0.45 to 1 ug RNA was reverse transcribed. TCRdb fed the immunoSEQ multiplex PCR reads into MiXCR, producing one record per CDR3 protein. This table holds approximately 150,000 distinct CDR3 sequences, roughly 96% found once. The sample comprised CD4+ T cells from PBMCs. Receptor source: a human donor with multiple sclerosis.

The chain combines TRBV7-6 with TRBJ2-7; 10 bases fit TRBD1. Germline V gene data show CDR1 as SGHVS and CDR2 as FNYEAQ. Germline trimming cut 4 bases from V and 4 bases from J; bases unmatched to any gene: 7. The CDR3 extends over 15 amino acids. As DNA, the CDR3 is TGTGCCAGCAGCTCCCGGGACAGGGGATTGTACGAGCAGTACTTC. Its protein product is CASSSRDRGLYEQYF.

The chain is built from TRBV29-1 and TRBJ2-3; tentatively, D is TRBD1 (5 bases). The CDR3 is made up of 11 amino acids. The germline V gene encodes CDR1 SQVTM and CDR2 ANQGSEA. V shed 6 bases and J shed 6 bases, with 10 bases lying between them. The CDR3 DNA is TGCAGCGTCCACAGGTCGGATACGCAGTATTTT. It is translated as CSVHRSDTQYF.

The V and J genes are TRBV20-1 and TRBJ1-2; D may be TRBD1 (6 bases). There are 15 residues in the CDR3. The ends were cut back, 7 bases at V and 1 base at J, with 19 bases in the middle. Germline V gives CDR1 DFQATT, CDR2 SNEGSKA (reference sequence). The CDR3 DNA reads as TGCAGTGTCTCGGGGGCAGTGAGGAATAACTATGGCTACACCTTC. This codes for CSVSGAVRNNYGYTF.

V and J are TRBV6-6 and TRBJ1-5, with 8 positions matching TRBD1. V trimming: 6 bases; J trimming: 0 bases; junction bases outside the gene matches: 7. Germline CDR1 is MNHNY and CDR2 is SVGAGI (reference sequence). The CDR3 runs to 16 residues. The CDR3 loop is CASSPGQGLSNQPQHF. The DNA of the CDR3 is TGTGCCAGCAGCCCTGGACAGGGCCTTAGCAATCAGCCCCAGCATTTT.

The chain has TRBV30 and TRBJ2-2; 7 bases are shared with TRBD2. The CDR3 length is 12 residues. After removal of 5 bases from V and 4 bases from J, the junction contained 1 base not matched to a gene. In germline, CDR1 is GTSNPN, CDR2 SVGIG (reference sequence). The CDR3 here is CAWGRGTGELFF. The CDR3 region has the DNA TGTGCCTGGGGGAGGGGCACCGGGGAGCTGTTTTTT.

The chain combines TRBV12-3 or TRBV12-4 with TRBJ1-2, with D possibly being TRBD1 (6 bases). V dropped 3 bases and J dropped 4 bases, with 15 bases sitting between them. The CDR3 consists of 15 residues. The CDR3 sequence: CASSFDRTVSYGYTF. As DNA, the CDR3 is TGTGCCAGCAGTTTTGATAGGACAGTGAGCTATGGCTACACCTTC.

This chain connects TRBV29-1 to TRBJ1-2; a possible D gene is TRBD1 (6 bases). The CDR3 is 11 amino acids. V was clipped by 6 bases and J by 4 bases, with 9 bases between them. Germline lookup yields CDR1 SQVTM and CDR2 ANQGSEA. The CDR3 reads CSVTDSYGYTF. CDR3 sequence (DNA): TGCAGCGTGACGGACAGCTATGGCTACACCTTC.